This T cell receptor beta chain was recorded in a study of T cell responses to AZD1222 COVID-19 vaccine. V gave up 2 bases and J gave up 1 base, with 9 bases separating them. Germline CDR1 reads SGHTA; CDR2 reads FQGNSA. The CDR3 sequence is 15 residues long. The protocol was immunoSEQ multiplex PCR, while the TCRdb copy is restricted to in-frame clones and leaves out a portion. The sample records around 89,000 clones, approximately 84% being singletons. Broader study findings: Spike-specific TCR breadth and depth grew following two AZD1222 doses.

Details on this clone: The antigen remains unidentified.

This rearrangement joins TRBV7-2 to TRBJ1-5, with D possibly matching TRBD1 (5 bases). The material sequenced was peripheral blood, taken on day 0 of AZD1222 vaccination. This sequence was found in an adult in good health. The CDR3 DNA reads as TGTGCCAGCAGCTTAACAGGCCTAAGCAATCAGCCCCAGCATTTT. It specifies CASSLTGLSNQPQHF.